These 21 T cell receptor beta chains came from one sample sequenced in a study of blood T cells in healthy people across ages. Combining a sample-barcoded 5' primer with a J-beta primer mix, a second PCR ran for about 6 to 11 cycles. Each CDR3 protein gets one entry after TCRdb re-called the 5' RACE reads with MiXCR. The repertoire consists of around 800,000 distinct CDR3 sequences, with more than 25% occurring once and the leading ten covering about 3%. These sequences were also reported in another study, on T cells of mothers and their children.

Sample: blood. These TCRs come from a boy under 18 in good health.

The chain recombines TRBV5-1 with TRBJ2-5; no firm D call. The DNA end favors TRBJ2-7, so the J call may be wrong. From germline, CDR1 is SGHRS and CDR2 YFSETQ. There are 15 residues in the CDR3. CDR3 DNA sequence: TGCGCCAGCAGCCCCGGTGGTGGATCCTCCTACGAGCAGTACTTC. Translated, it gives CASSPGGGSSYEQYF.

In this sample, this clonotype turned up a few times. This sequence joins TRBV5-4 and TRBJ2-1; D call uncertain. The V end was cut by 4 bases, the J end by 7 bases, with 12 bases between. Germline V gene lookup returns CDR1 SGHNT and CDR2 YYREEE (reference sequence). The CDR3 loop spans 13 amino acids. DNA for the CDR3: TGTGCCAGCAGCCTTTGGGCAGTGAATGAGCAGTTCTTC. Translated: CASSLWAVNEQFF. Based on the CDR3 plus reference TRBV5-4 and TRBJ2-1, the full variable domain is ETGVTQSPTHLIKTRGQQVTLRCSSQSGHNTVSWYQQALGQGPQFIFQYYREEENGRGNFPPRFSGLQFPNYSSELNVNALELDDSALYLCASSLWAVNEQFFGPGTRLTVL.

The chain uses TRBV5-1 and TRBJ1-4; TRBD1 might be the D (6 bases). Germline CDR1 is SGHRS and CDR2 is YFSETQ. CDR3 size: 13 residues. V was shortened by 3 bases and J by 15 bases, with 18 bases between the two germline ends. The chain's CDR3 is CASSSASGARVFF. The CDR3 region has the DNA TGCGCCAGCAGCTCTGCCTCGGGGGCGCGGGTGTTTTTT.

This clonotype occurred a few times. The rearrangement joins TRBV7-6 to TRBJ2-1; 11 positions agree with TRBD2. The CDR3 sequence is 17 residues long. Germline CDR1 reads SGHVS; CDR2 reads FNYEAQ. V shed 3 bases and J 3 bases; nucleotides not matched to a gene: 7. CDR3 residues: CASSLGTSGGFYNEQFF. The CDR3, as DNA: TGTGCCAGCAGCTTGGGTACTAGCGGGGGTTTCTACAATGAGCAGTTCTTC.

This clonotype was seen more than once but under ten times. CDR3 sequence (DNA): TGTGCCAGCAGTTATAACGGGGGCAGGGATACGCAGTATTTT. This translates into CASSYNGGRDTQYF. V usage is TRBV6-6 and J usage is TRBJ2-3; D is perhaps TRBD1 or TRBD2 (6 bases each). V was trimmed by 3 bases and J by 6 bases, leaving 13 bases between them. The CDR3 is made up of 14 amino acids. Germline V CDR1 and CDR2: MNHNY, SVGAGI (reference sequence).

The chain recombines TRBV9 with TRBJ2-1; 11 nucleotides agree with TRBD1. The tail of the sequence fits TRBJ2-7 better, so the J call may be wrong. CDR1 SGDLS and CDR2 YYNGEE come from the germline V gene. The CDR3 sequence is 15 residues long. The CDR3 DNA sequence: TGTGCCAGCAGCGGGGACAGGGGGGGCGAGGACGAGCAGTACTTC. It yields the protein CASSGDRGGEDEQYF.

This clonotype was seen ten or more times. V is TRBV18 and J is TRBJ1-6; D might be TRBD1 (6 bases). The CDR3 is made up of 15 amino acids. Germline V lookup: CDR1 KGHSH, CDR2 LQKENI. Between the trimmed V and J ends, which lost 3 bases and 14 bases, there was a span of 20 bases. DNA of the CDR3: TGTGCCAGCTCACCGGCGGACAGTGATCTACGCACCCTCCACTTT. Residues: CASSPADSDLRTLHF.

The chain has TRBV20-1 and TRBJ2-1; 7 bases line up with TRBD1. Germline CDR1 and CDR2: DFQATT and SNEGSKA (reference sequence). Trimming cost V 3 bases and J 4 bases; bases outside gene matches: 6. The CDR3 totals 14 residues. The CDR3 region is CSASEGASYNEQFF. DNA of the CDR3: TGCAGTGCTAGTGAGGGGGCCTCTTACAATGAGCAGTTCTTC.

This clonotype was seen only a few times. This rearrangement joins TRBV29-1 to TRBJ1-2, with TRBD1 as a possible D gene (5 bases). CDR1 and CDR2 (germline): SQVTM, ANQGSEA. Trimming removed 0 bases from V and 4 bases from J, with 12 bases in between. There are 14 residues in the CDR3. The chain's CDR3 is CSVEDGRGLYGYTF. As DNA, the CDR3 is TGCAGCGTTGAAGATGGTAGGGGCCTCTATGGCTACACCTTC. Based on the CDR3 plus reference TRBV29-1 and TRBJ1-2, the full variable domain is SAVISQKPSRDICQRGTSLTIQCQVDSQVTMMFWYRQQPGQSLTLIATANQGSEATYESGFVIDKFPISRPNLTFSTLTVSNMSPEDSSIYLCSVEDGRGLYGYTFGSGTRLTVV.

The chain carries TRBV29-1 and TRBJ1-5; 7 bases line up with TRBD1. Trimming took 6 bases from V and 1 from J; bases not matched to a gene: 9. CDR1 is SQVTM and CDR2 is ANQGSEA in the germline V gene. The length of the CDR3 is 15 residues. The CDR3 nucleotides read TGCAGCGTCGGAGGGGACAGCAGAAGCAATCAGCCCCAGCATTTT. Its protein product is CSVGGDSRSNQPQHF.

The V gene is TRBV10-3, the J gene TRBJ1-3; no clear D. The CDR3 totals 15 residues. The V end lost 0 bases, the J end lost 2 bases, and 8 bases lay between the germline ends. The germline V gene encodes CDR1 ENHRY and CDR2 SYGVKD. The chain's CDR3 is CAISESMEAGNTIYF. The CDR3 DNA reads as TGTGCCATCAGTGAGTCGATGGAGGCTGGAAACACCATATATTTT.

V usage is TRBV7-2 and J usage is TRBJ1-2, with D maybe TRBD1 (5 bases). Germline values: CDR1 SGHTA, CDR2 FQGNSA. The CDR3 totals 14 residues. Trimming removed 10 bases from V and 1 base from J, with 16 bases in between. The CDR3: CAIEGSGNNYGYTF. As DNA, the CDR3 is TGTGCCATCGAGGGGTCCGGGAATAACTATGGCTACACCTTC.

The chain links TRBV29-1 to TRBJ2-1, with D possibly being TRBD1 or TRBD2 (5 bases each). Germline lookup yields CDR1 SQVTM and CDR2 ANQGSEA. V lost 6 bases and J lost 4, with 7 bases in between. The CDR3 loop spans 11 amino acids. The CDR3 is CSVGAYNEQFF. The CDR3 nucleotides are TGCAGCGTCGGGGCTTACAATGAGCAGTTCTTC.

This clonotype was seen only a few times. CDR3 bases: TGTGCCAGCTCACCTCAGGGAACCCCAGGCGACGAGCAGTACTTC. Its translation: CASSPQGTPGDEQYF. The chain carries TRBV18 and TRBJ2-7, with D tentatively TRBD1 (5 bases). Germline V gives CDR1 KGHSH, CDR2 LQKENI. The ends were cut back, 3 bases at V and 5 bases at J, with 17 bases in the middle. The CDR3 is 15 amino acids.

Of note for this clonotype: Sequence at one end of the junction differs from germline and may be a read error. The CDR3 bases are TGCGCCAGCAGTAGACAGGGCCGCGCGGTCTACGAGCAGTACTTC. Translated: CASSRQGRAVYEQYF. The J gene is TRBJ2-7, the V gene TRBV6-5; 7 bases align to TRBD1. The CDR3 runs 15 residues. CDR1 MNHEY and CDR2 SVGAGI come from the germline V gene.

This clonotype has just a few counts. The chain carries TRBV5-1 and TRBJ1-2, with D hard to call. V was pared by 6 bases and J by 0 bases, with 12 bases between. Per the germline V gene, CDR1 is SGHRS and CDR2 is YFSETQ. This CDR3 contains 14 residues. The CDR3 here is CASNWTGPNYGYTF. CDR3 nucleotide sequence: TGCGCCAGCAACTGGACCGGACCTAACTATGGCTACACCTTC. The entire variable domain, with the rest obtained from reference TRBV5-1 and TRBJ1-2, is as follows: KAGVTQTPRYLIKTRGQQVTLSCSPISGHRSVSWYQQTPGQGLQFLFEYFSETQRNKGNFPGRFSGRQFSNSRSEMNVSTLELGDSALYLCASNWTGPNYGYTFGSGTRLTVV.

This clonotype appeared a few times. This chain links TRBV11-2 with TRBJ2-1; the match to TRBD2 covers 12 bases. This CDR3 region has 15 residues. The V segment lost 7 bases and the J segment 12 bases; nucleotides outside the gene matches: 13. The germline V gene encodes CDR1 SGHAT and CDR2 FQNNGV. Written as DNA, the CDR3 is TGTGCCAGCACCCTGGGGCTAGCGGGGGGGCGCGGGCAGTTCTTC. Protein sequence: CASTLGLAGGRGQFF.

This clonotype was seen a handful of times. V and J are TRBV29-1 and TRBJ2-2; D may match TRBD1 or TRBD2 (6 bases each). The CDR3 contains 13 residues. Per germline, CDR1 SQVTM and CDR2 ANQGSEA. V was clipped by 4 bases and J by 6 bases, with 12 bases between them. The CDR3: CSVVQGRSGELFF. The DNA for the CDR3 is TGCAGCGTTGTTCAGGGGAGGTCCGGGGAGCTGTTTTTT.

This clonotype was found many times. The chain has TRBV12-3 or TRBV12-4 and TRBJ2-5, with 9 bases aligning to TRBD1. V trimming: 3 bases; J trimming: 2 bases; junction bases outside the gene matches: 1. The CDR3 runs to 14 residues. In DNA, the CDR3 is TGTGCCAGCAGTTTTGGGACAGGGCAAGAGACCCAGTACTTC. Translation gives CASSFGTGQETQYF.

This sequence joins TRBV5-1 and TRBJ2-7; D is perhaps TRBD2 (5 bases). Trimming cost V 0 bases and J 3 bases, with 16 bases left between them. This CDR3 is built from 16 residues. CDR1 and CDR2 from the germline V gene are SGHRS and YFSETQ. CDR3 sequence (DNA): TGCGCCAGCAGCTTGGGTAGGAGGTATGGGGACTACGAGCAGTACTTC. Its protein product is CASSLGRRYGDYEQYF.

This clonotype was seen only a few times. This rearrangement joins TRBV7-9 to TRBJ1-2, with D tentatively TRBD1 (5 bases). Per the germline V gene, CDR1 is SEHNR and CDR2 is FQNEAQ (reference sequence). There are 13 residues in the CDR3. Trimming cost V 1 base and J 9 bases, with 12 bases left between them. The CDR3 loop reads CASSLGQGHRYTF. The CDR3 nucleotides are TGTGCCAGCAGCTTAGGGCAGGGCCATCGCTACACCTTC.